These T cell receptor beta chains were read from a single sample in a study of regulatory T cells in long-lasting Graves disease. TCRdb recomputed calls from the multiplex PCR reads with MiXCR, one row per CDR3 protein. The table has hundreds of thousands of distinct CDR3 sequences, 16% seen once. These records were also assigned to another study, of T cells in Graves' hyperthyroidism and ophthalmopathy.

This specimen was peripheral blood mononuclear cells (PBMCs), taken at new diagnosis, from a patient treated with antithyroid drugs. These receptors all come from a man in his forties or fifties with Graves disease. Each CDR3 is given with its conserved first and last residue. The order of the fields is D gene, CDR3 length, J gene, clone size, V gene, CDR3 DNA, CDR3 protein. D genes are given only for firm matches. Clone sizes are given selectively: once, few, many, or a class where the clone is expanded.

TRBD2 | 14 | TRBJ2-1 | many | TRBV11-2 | TGTGCCAGCAGCTTATTGACGCGGGGGTCTGAGCAGTTCTTC | CASSLLTRGSEQFF
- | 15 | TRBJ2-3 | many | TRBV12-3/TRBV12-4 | TGTGCCAGCAGTCGCCTGAAGACTAGCACAGATACGCAGTATTTT | CASSRLKTSTDTQYF
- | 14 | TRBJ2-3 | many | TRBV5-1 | TGCGCCAGCAGCTTGGCCATCTCCACAGATACGCAGTATTTT | CASSLAISTDTQYF
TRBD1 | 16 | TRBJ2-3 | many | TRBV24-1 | TGTGCCACCAGTGATACGGACAGGGCCCGCACAGATACGCAGTATTTT | CATSDTDRARTDTQYF
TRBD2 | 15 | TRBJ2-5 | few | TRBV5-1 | TGCGCCAGCAGTGGGACTAGCGGGGACCAAGAGACCCAGTACTTC | CASSGTSGDQETQYF
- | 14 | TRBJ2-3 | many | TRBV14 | TGTGCCAGCAGCCAAGACCTGAACACAGATACGCAGTATTTT | CASSQDLNTDTQYF
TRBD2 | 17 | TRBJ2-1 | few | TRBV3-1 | TGTGCCAGCAGCCAAAGGGGACTAGCGGGGGAATACAATGAGCAGTTCTTC | CASSQRGLAGEYNEQFF
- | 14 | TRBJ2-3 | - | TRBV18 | TGTGCCAGCTCACCCATGGCCCGGCCAGATACGCAGTATTTT | CASSPMARPDTQYF
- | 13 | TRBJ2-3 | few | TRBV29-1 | TGCAGCGTTTCACCGAGGGTCACAGATACGCAGTATTTT | CSVSPRVTDTQYF
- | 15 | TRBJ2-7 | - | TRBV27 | TGTGCCAGCAGTTTACGACTAGGAATGCTCTACGAGCAGTACTTC | CASSLRLGMLYEQYF
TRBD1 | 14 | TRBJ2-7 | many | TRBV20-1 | TGCAGTGCTAGAAAGGACAGGGACTCCTACGAGCAGTACTTC | CSARKDRDSYEQYF
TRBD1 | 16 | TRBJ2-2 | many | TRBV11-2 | TGTGCCAGCAGACCTACCGGGACAGCGAACACCGGGGAGCTGTTTTTT | CASRPTGTANTGELFF
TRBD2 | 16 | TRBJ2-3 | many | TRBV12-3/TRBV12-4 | TGTGCCAGCAGCCTGGGACTAGCGACTAGCACAGATACGCAGTATTTT | CASSLGLATSTDTQYF
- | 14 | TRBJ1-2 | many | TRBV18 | TGTGCCAGCTCACCACCGAACAGATCGGGAGGCTACACCTTC | CASSPPNRSGGYTF
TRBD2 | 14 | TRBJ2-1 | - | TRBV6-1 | TGTGCCAGCAGTCCCCTCTTGGGACTAGCAGAGCAGTTCTTC | CASSPLLGLAEQFF
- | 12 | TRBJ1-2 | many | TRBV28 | TGTGCCAGCGGACCGGATAACTATGGCTACACCTTC | CASGPDNYGYTF
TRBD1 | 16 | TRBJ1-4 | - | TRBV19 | TGTGCCAGTAGTATCGGTGACAGGGTCTTGCTTGAAAAACTGTTTTTT | CASSIGDRVLLEKLFF
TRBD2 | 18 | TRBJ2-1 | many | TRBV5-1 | TGCGCCAGCAGCTGGAGGACTAGCGGGGGGGGTTCCTACAATGAGCAGTTCTTC | CASSWRTSGGGSYNEQFF
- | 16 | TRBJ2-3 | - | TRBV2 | TGTGCCAGCAGTGAAGCCCGGGGGGCTTTCACAGATACGCAGTATTTT | CASSEARGAFTDTQYF
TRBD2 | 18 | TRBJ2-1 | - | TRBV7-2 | TGTGCCAGCAGCTTATCTGCTAGCGGGGGGGCCATGGACAATGAGCAGTTCTTC | CASSLSASGGAMDNEQFF
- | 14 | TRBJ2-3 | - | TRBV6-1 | TGTGCCAGCAGCGAAGACTTGAGCACAGATACGCAGTATTTT | CASSEDLSTDTQYF
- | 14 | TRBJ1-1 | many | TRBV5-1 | TGCGCCAGCAGCTTGGGGATAAGGGGCACTGAAGCTTTCTTT | CASSLGIRGTEAFF
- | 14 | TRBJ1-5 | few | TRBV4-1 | TGCGCCAGCAGCGAGGTGGGGCAGGGACAGCCCCAGCATTTT | CASSEVGQGQPQHF
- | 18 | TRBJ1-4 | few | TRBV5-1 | TGCGCCAGCAGCCCCCGACAGACCCCACGAGCAACTAATGAAAAACTGTTTTTT | CASSPRQTPRATNEKLFF
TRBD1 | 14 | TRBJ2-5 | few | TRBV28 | TGTGCCAGCAGTTTAGCGACAGGGAAAGAGACCCAGTACTTC | CASSLATGKETQYF
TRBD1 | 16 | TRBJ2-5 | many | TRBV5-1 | TGCGCCAGCAGCTTAGGTTTCGGACAGGGGAGAGAGACCCAGTACTTC | CASSLGFGQGRETQYF
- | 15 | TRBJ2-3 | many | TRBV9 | TGTGCCAGCAGCGTATCCTACCTCCCTTCGGATACGCAGTATTTT | CASSVSYLPSDTQYF